This T cell receptor (beta chain) emerged from a study of kidney transplant recipient with SARS-CoV-2 infection. TCRdb itself ran the reads through MiXCR, one entry per CDR3 protein. The sample has approximately 240,000 distinct CDR3 sequences; around 26% are singletons. As regards this clonotype: A much larger clone lies a single base off, so this may be a read error.

Per the germline V gene, CDR1 is LGHDT and CDR2 is YNNKEL (reference sequence). The CDR3 consists of 17 residues. J was trimmed by 4 bases and V by 2 bases; bases with no gene match: 10. J is TRBJ2-2 and V is TRBV3-1; 7 bases are a match to TRBD2. The sequences come from a blood sample, collected at baseline and on roughly day 110 from a kidney transplant recipient. The TCR comes from a male patient between 25 and 39 years old who had COVID-19 and was a kidney transplant recipient. Some of the T cells may derive from the graft donor. Here the CDR3 DNA reads TGTGCCAGCAGCCAAAGGTCTACTAGCGTGAGCACCGGGGAGCTGTTTTTT. Its translation: CASSQRSTSVSTGELFF. The full variable domain, in which reference TRBV3-1 and TRBJ2-2 provide the parts outside the CDR3, is DTAVSQTPKYLVTQMGNDKSIKCEQNLGHDTMYWYKQDSKKFLKIMFSYNNKELIINETVPNRFSPKSPDKAHLNLHINSLELGDSAVYFCASSQRSTSVSTGELFFGEGSRLTVL.